This TCR beta chain was retrieved from a study of Graves' ophthalmopathy and Graves' hyperthyroidism. Amplification from RNA transcripts yielded the TCR beta CDR3 regions. Scientists carried out first-round RT-PCR using HTBI primers and then a second-round multiplex PCR. TCRdb called the multiplex PCR reads again in MiXCR, with one record for every CDR3 protein. The top ten clones hold less than 50% of a sample with roughly 220,000 distinct CDR3 sequences, around 42% of them seen once. Germline loops: CDR1 ENHRY, CDR2 SYGVKD. V was trimmed by 3 bases and J by 1 base, leaving 9 bases between them. The CDR3 covers 14 residues. Uncontrolled infections, pregnancy, lactation or other autoimmune diseases led to patient exclusion. Study conclusions and caveats: Blood was where most expanded thyroid clonotypes above 0.001 frequency also turned up. The model achieved 70.59% sensitivity and around 78% specificity for ophthalmopathy progression.

Note on this clonotype: Its matching antigen is unknown.

V is TRBV10-3 and J is TRBJ2-5; perhaps D is TRBD1 or TRBD2 (5 bases each). The clonotype was recovered from an adult man with Graves' ophthalmopathy. The sequenced material came from peripheral blood. The chain's CDR3 is CAISDPGTQETQYF. The CDR3 region has the DNA TGTGCCATCAGTGACCCCGGGACCCAAGAGACCCAGTACTTC.